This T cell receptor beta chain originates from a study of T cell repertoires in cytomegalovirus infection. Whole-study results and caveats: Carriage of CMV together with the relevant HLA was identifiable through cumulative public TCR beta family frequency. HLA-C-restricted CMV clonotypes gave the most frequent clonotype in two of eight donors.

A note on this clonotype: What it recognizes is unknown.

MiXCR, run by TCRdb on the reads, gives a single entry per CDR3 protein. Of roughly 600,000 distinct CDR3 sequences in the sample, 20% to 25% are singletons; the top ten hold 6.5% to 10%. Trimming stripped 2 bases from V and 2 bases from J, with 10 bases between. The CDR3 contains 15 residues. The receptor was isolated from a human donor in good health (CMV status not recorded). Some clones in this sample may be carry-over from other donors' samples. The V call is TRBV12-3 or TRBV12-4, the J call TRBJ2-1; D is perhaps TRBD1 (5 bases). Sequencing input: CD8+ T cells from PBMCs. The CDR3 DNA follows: TGTGCCAGCAGTTTAAGTTTGGGGCCCTACAATGAGCAGTTCTTC. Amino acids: CASSLSLGPYNEQFF.